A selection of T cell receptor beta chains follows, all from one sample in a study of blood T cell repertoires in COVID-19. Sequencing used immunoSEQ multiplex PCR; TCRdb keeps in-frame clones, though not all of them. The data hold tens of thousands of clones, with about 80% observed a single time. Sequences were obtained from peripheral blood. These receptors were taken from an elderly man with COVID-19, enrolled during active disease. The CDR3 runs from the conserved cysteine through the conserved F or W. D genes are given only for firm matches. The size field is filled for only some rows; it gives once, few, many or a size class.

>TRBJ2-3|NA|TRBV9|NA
CASSVAGTGQPDTQYF
TGTGCCAGCAGCGTAGCTGGAACAGGTCAGCCAGATACGCAGTATTTT
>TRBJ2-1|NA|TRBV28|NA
CATEDYYNEQFF
TGTGCCACCGAGGACTACTACAATGAGCAGTTCTTC
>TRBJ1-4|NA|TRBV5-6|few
CASSPTRWGNEKLFF
TGTGCCAGCAGCCCCACCCGTTGGGGCAATGAAAAACTGTTTTTT
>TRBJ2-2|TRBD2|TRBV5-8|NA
CASSLGLAGNTGELFF
TGTGCCAGCAGCCTCGGACTAGCGGGTAACACCGGGGAGCTGTTTTTT
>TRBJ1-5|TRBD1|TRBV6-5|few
CASSSTGGNQPQHF
TGTGCCAGCAGTTCTACAGGGGGCAATCAGCCCCAGCATTTT
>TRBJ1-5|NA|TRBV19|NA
CASSPQGLREYQPQHF
TGTGCCAGTAGTCCACAGGGTCTGAGGGAATATCAGCCCCAGCATTTT
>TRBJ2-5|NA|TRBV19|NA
CASSAPPDRGTQYF
TGTGCCAGTAGCGCCCCCCCGGACCGGGGGACCCAGTACTTC
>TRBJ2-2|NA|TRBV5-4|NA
CASSNDRTNTGELFF
TGTGCCAGCAGCAATGACAGAACCAACACCGGGGAGCTGTTTTTT
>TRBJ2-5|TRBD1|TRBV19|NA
CASSTSGQIQETQYF
TGTGCCAGTAGTACCTCGGGACAGATCCAAGAGACCCAGTACTTC
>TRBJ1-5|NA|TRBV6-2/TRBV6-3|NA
CASSYFDHRILSNQPQHF
TGTGCCAGCAGTTACTTTGATCACAGGATCCTTAGCAATCAGCCCCAGCATTTT
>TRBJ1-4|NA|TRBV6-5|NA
CASSSQPRVGEKLFF
TGTGCCAGCAGTTCCCAGCCCAGGGTGGGTGAAAAACTGTTTTTT
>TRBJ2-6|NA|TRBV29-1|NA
CSVEAWQSGANVLTF
TGCAGCGTTGAAGCTTGGCAGTCGGGGGCCAACGTCCTGACTTTC
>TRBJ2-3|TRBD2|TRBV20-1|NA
CSASGLAGSTDTQYF
TGCAGTGCTAGTGGACTAGCGGGGAGCACAGATACGCAGTATTTT
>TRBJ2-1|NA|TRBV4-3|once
CASSPRLEKSEQFF
TGCGCCAGCAGCCCCCGACTAGAAAAGAGTGAGCAGTTCTTC
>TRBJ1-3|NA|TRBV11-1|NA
CASSGGQISGNTIYF
TGTGCCAGCAGCGGTGGACAGATCTCTGGAAACACCATATATTTT
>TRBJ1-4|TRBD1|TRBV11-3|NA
CASSLGTGETNEKLFF
TGTGCCAGCAGCTTAGGAACAGGGGAAACTAATGAAAAACTGTTTTTT
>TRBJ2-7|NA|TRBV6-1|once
CASKIPGGYEQYF
TGTGCCAGCAAAATACCTGGCGGCTACGAGCAGTACTTC
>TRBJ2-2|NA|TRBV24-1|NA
CATSGRAANTGELFF
TGTGCCACCAGCGGCAGGGCCGCGAACACCGGGGAGCTGTTTTTT
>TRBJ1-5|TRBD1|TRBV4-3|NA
CASSLMPGQGGQPQHF
TGCGCCAGCAGCCTAATGCCAGGACAGGGAGGACAGCCCCAGCATTTT
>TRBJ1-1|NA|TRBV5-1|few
CASSSWGGRNTEAFF
TGCGCCAGCAGCTCATGGGGGGGACGCAACACTGAAGCTTTCTTT
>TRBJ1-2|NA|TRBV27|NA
CASSPQGSGYGYTF
TGTGCCAGCAGTCCCCAGGGGTCGGGCTATGGCTACACCTTC
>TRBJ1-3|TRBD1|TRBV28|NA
CASSPGQSSGNTIYF
TGTGCCAGCAGCCCGGGACAGAGCTCTGGAAACACCATATATTTT
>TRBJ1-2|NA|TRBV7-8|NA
CASSLAEGTYGYTF
TGTGCCAGCAGCTTAGCGGAGGGTACCTATGGCTACACCTTC
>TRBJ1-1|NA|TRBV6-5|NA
CASHKGKITEAFF
TGTGCCAGCCACAAGGGGAAGATCACTGAAGCTTTCTTT
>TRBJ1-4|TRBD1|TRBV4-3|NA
CASSQDWLGQGKEKLFF
TGCGCCAGCAGCCAAGATTGGTTGGGACAGGGAAAGGAAAAACTGTTTTTT
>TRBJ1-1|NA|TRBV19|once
CASSIVGDTEAFF
TGTGCCAGTAGTATAGTAGGGGACACTGAAGCTTTCTTT
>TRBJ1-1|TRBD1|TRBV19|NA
CASNRGENTEAFF
TGTGCCAGTAACAGGGGGGAAAACACTGAAGCTTTCTTT
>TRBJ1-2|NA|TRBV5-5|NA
CASSYTGENGYTF
TGTGCCAGCAGCTACACGGGAGAGAATGGCTACACCTTC
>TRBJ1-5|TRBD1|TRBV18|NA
CASSPPNRGNQPQHF
TGTGCCAGCTCACCACCGAACAGGGGGAATCAGCCCCAGCATTTT
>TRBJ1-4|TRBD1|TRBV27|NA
CASSLSRQGASEKLFF
TGTGCCAGCAGTCTATCCCGACAGGGGGCGAGTGAAAAACTGTTTTTT